The clone carrying this T cell receptor (beta chain) has a count of ten or more. Its antigen is currently unknown. This record comes from a study of beta chain features in type 1 diabetes. Study overall: Regarding age, gender and cell yields, patients proved similar to healthy donors. Study conclusions and caveats: Fewer junction insertions and more nucleotide deletions appeared in type 1 diabetes patients. In every one of the four CD4+ subsets, TCRB CDR3s were moderately but significantly shorter in Type 1 diabetes patients. TCRB repertoires of naive, central memory and Treg cells appeared more similar among patients than among healthy donors.

Expressed TCRB transcripts were sequenced after all isolated RNA was converted to cDNA. TCRdb's table, derived via immunoSEQ multiplex PCR, lists solely in-frame clones and lacks some. The data contain 450,000 or so clones, about an eighth of them singletons. This CDR3 is 12 amino acids long. The trim removed 8 bases at V and 6 bases at J, leaving 4 bases unmatched. From germline, CDR1 is PRHDT and CDR2 FYEKMQ (reference sequence). The sample taken for sequencing was naive CD4+ T cells from blood. The genes are TRBV13 and TRBJ1-5; 7 nucleotides agree with TRBD1. The TCR sequence derives from a woman aged 18-30 years in good health. The CDR3 bases are TGTGCCAGCTCGACAGGGCGTCAGCCCCAGCATTTT. Translated: CASSTGRQPQHF.